Presented here are 13 T cell receptor beta chains from one specimen sequenced in a study of Tregs in tolerant kidney transplant recipients. Sequencing was performed with immunoSEQ multiplex PCR; in TCRdb, only in-frame clones are kept and a portion is missing. The table counts about 23,000 clones; under 5% lies in the top ten. The nonmyeloablative bone marrow transplants came from related graft donors, with transient mixed chimerism. This sample comprised CD4+ T cells from blood (PBMCs), obtained 6 months after the transplant. The origin of the receptors is a human patient who received a combined kidney and bone marrow transplant. These T cells may partly come from the graft donor.

Comments on this clone: Read sequence stops 3 residues before the CDR3 end, and the germline J gene provides the missing end. The rearrangement uses TRBV14 and TRBJ1-1, with D unclear. V was pared by 6 bases and J by 3 bases, with 17 bases between. In germline, CDR1 is SGHDN, CDR2 FVKESK. The CDR3 is 15 residues long. The sequenced part of the CDR3 DNA is TGTGCCAGCAGTCGTCAACCCGGAGGGTACACTGAA. Translation gives CASSRQPGGYTE. The entire CDR3 protein is CASSRQPGGYTEAFF.

As concerns this clone: From the germline J gene comes the end of the CDR3, since the read stops 3 residues before it. The genes are TRBV19 and TRBJ1-2; 7 nucleotides match TRBD1. Germline V gene lookup returns CDR1 LNHDA and CDR2 SQIVND (reference sequence). V trimming: 3 bases; J trimming: 2 bases; junction bases outside the gene matches: 0. The CDR3 consists of 13 residues. Incomplete CDR3 DNA: TGTGCCAGTAGTATGACAGGGAACTATGGC. Encoded protein: CASSMTGNYG. The whole CDR3 protein reads CASSMTGNYGYTF.

About this clone: From the germline J gene comes the end of the CDR3, since the read stops 3 residues before it. V and J are TRBV29-1 and TRBJ1-1; the match to TRBD1 covers 9 bases. The CDR3 has 13 residues. In germline, CDR1 is SQVTM, CDR2 ANQGSEA. The V segment lost 5 bases and the J segment 5 bases; nucleotides outside the gene matches: 6. The CDR3: CSVLGTGHTEAFF. The sequenced part of the CDR3 DNA is TGCAGCGTTCTAGGGACAGGGCATACTGAA.

For this clone: The DNA ends 3 residues before the CDR3 does, and the rest of the CDR3 is filled in from the germline J gene. V is TRBV20-1 and J is TRBJ1-2; 9 bases match TRBD1. V trimming: 5 bases; J trimming: 7 bases; junction bases outside the gene matches: 14. CDR3 length: 15 residues. The germline V gene has CDR1 DFQATT and CDR2 SNEGSKA (reference sequence). CDR3 protein: CSAWDRAFVGAGYTF. CDR3 DNA (partial): TGCAGTGCTTGGGACAGGGCCTTCGTTGGGGCTGGC.

The CDR3 loop is CSARDGGFRDTQYF. The CDR3 DNA, read in part, is TGCAGTGCTAGAGATGGGGGGTTCAGGGATACG. The rearrangement uses TRBV20-1 and TRBJ2-3, with a tentative D call TRBD2 (6 bases). The sequence runs out 3 residues before the end of the CDR3; the remainder is reconstructed from the germline J gene. In germline, CDR1 is DFQATT, CDR2 SNEGSKA (reference sequence). The CDR3 covers 14 residues. Trimming shortened V by 0 bases and J by 6 bases, and 13 bases separated the two germline ends.

A note on this clone: The read falls 3 residues short of the CDR3 end, and the missing part is taken from the germline J gene. The J gene is TRBJ2-5, the V gene TRBV5-1; D call uncertain. This CDR3 comprises 15 residues. The V gene's germline CDR1 is SGHRS and CDR2 YFSETQ. The V end was cut by 0 bases, the J end by 4 bases, with 13 bases between. The CDR3 DNA, read in part, is TGCGCCAGCAGCTTGGAAGGGCGATATGGAGAGACC. Translated, it gives CASSLEGRYGET. The CDR3 in full is CASSLEGRYGETQYF.

Comments on this clone: The DNA ends 3 residues before the CDR3 does, and the rest of the CDR3 is filled in from the germline J gene. This chain uses TRBV5-1 with TRBJ2-5, with 8 bases lining up with TRBD2. After removal of 4 bases from V and 2 bases from J, the junction contained 4 bases not matched to a gene. The germline V gene encodes CDR1 SGHRS and CDR2 YFSETQ. The CDR3 consists of 14 residues. The CDR3 protein is CASSPAGEQETQYF. The CDR3 DNA, read in part, is TGCGCCAGCAGCCCAGCGGGGGAGCAAGAGACC.

For this clone: The read ends 3 residues shy of where the CDR3 ends; the end is completed using the germline J gene. J is TRBJ1-5 and V is TRBV6-4; D ambiguous. V lost 2 bases and J 6 bases, leaving 8 bases between the germline ends. Germline CDR1 MRHNA, CDR2 SNTAGT. The CDR3 has 13 amino acids. CDR3 DNA (partial): TGTGCCAGCAGTGACAGGGTAGGTCAGCCC. Amino acid sequence: CASSDRVGQP. The whole CDR3 protein is CASSDRVGQPQHF.

Comments on this clone: The read ends 3 residues early relative to the CDR3; the germline J gene fills the gap. This chain joins TRBV19 and TRBJ2-3; TRBD1 might be the D (7 bases). This CDR3 comprises 14 residues. Trimming left V 7 bases short and J 6 bases short, with 17 bases between. The germline gives CDR1 LNHDA, CDR2 SQIVND (reference sequence). CDR3 amino acids: CASTTQGGLDTQYF. Partial CDR3 DNA: TGTGCCAGTACAACCCAGGGGGGCTTGGATACG.

With respect to this clone: The read ends 3 residues before the CDR3 terminus; that terminus is restored from the germline J gene. This chain uses TRBV20-1 with TRBJ2-7; TRBD2 aligns across 11 bases. The CDR3 has 13 amino acids. V lost 3 bases to trimming and J lost 3 bases; unmatched junction nucleotides: 1. Germline CDR1 DFQATT, CDR2 SNEGSKA (reference sequence). Incomplete CDR3 DNA: TGCAGTGCTAGGGGACTAGCGGACTACGAG. Translating it yields CSARGLADYE. The full CDR3 is CSARGLADYEQYF.

A remark on this clone: The read terminates 3 residues ahead of where the CDR3 ends, so the germline J gene completes it. V and J are TRBV20-1 and TRBJ2-3; 10 positions agree with TRBD2. The CDR3 runs 16 residues. V trimming: 0 bases; J trimming: 6 bases; junction bases outside the gene matches: 9. The germline CDR1 and CDR2 sequences are DFQATT and SNEGSKA (reference sequence). The CDR3 protein is CSARDPASGRIDTQYF. The part of the CDR3 DNA that was read is TGCAGTGCTAGAGATCCGGCTAGCGGGAGAATTGATACG.

About this clone: The read gets to within 3 residues of the CDR3 end, and the germline J gene fills in the rest. The chain uses TRBV7-9 and TRBJ1-1; 9 nucleotides match TRBD1. Germline trimming cut 3 bases from V and 4 bases from J; bases unmatched to any gene: 6. Germline CDR1 SEHNR, CDR2 FQNEAQ (reference sequence). The CDR3 consists of 15 residues. CDR3 sequence reads: CASSFRDREATEAFF. CDR3 DNA (partial): TGTGCCAGCAGCTTTCGGGACAGGGAGGCCACTGAA.

Comments on this clone: The CDR3 extends 3 residues past the end of the read, so its final part is completed from the germline J gene. The chain uses TRBV11-2 and TRBJ2-7; D gene unclear. There are 13 residues in the CDR3. Trimming took off 4 bases at V and 3 bases at J, with 10 bases between the two ends. Germline CDR1 SGHAT, CDR2 FQNNGV. The DNA read from the CDR3 is TGTGCCAGCAGCTCGCGGATCTACTACGAG. Translated, it gives CASSSRIYYE. The complete CDR3 reads CASSSRIYYEQYF.